These T cell receptor beta chains were read from a single sample in a study of T-cell reconstitution after alpha-beta-depleted transplantation in children. TCRdb redid the calling of the PCR reads with MiXCR, one entry per CDR3 protein. This table has around 680,000 distinct CDR3 sequences, around 17% appearing once. This material consisted of PBMCs from the stem cell graft donor, taken from the stem cell graft. Receptors originate from a human donor who donated a stem cell graft to a child with acute myeloid leukemia. Each CDR3 is given with its conserved first and last residue. The D gene is left open where the match is weak. Part of the rows lack a size; the others show once, few, many or a class for expanded clones.

V gene	D gene	clone size	J gene	CDR3 DNA	CDR3 protein
TRBV30	NA	few	TRBJ1-5	TGTGCCTGGAGTGTAGAGGAGGATCAGCCCCAGCATTTT	CAWSVEEDQPQHF
TRBV20-1	NA	many	TRBJ1-4	TGCAGTGCTAGTAGGATGACTAATGAAAAACTGTTTTTT	CSASRMTNEKLFF
TRBV15	NA	NA	TRBJ1-5	TGTGCCACCAGCAGTGCTTGGGGGGGGCTCGGTCAGCCCCAGCATTTT	CATSSAWGGLGQPQHF
TRBV7-6	NA	many	TRBJ2-3	TGTGCCAGCAGCTTAGACCCTACCTCGGGTGGCACAGATACGCAGTATTTT	CASSLDPTSGGTDTQYF
TRBV7-2	NA	many	TRBJ1-1	TGTGCCAGCAGCCAAGCCGACAGGCCGAACACTGAAGCTTTCTTT	CASSQADRPNTEAFF
TRBV10-3	NA	many	TRBJ2-7	TGTGCCATCAGTGACCCCGGGACAAGGGCCTACGAGCAGTACTTC	CAISDPGTRAYEQYF
TRBV29-1	TRBD2	many	TRBJ2-3	TGCAGCGTCGAGCGGGGGGACTCAGATACGCAGTATTTT	CSVERGDSDTQYF
TRBV20-1	NA	many	TRBJ2-1	TGCAGTCAGAACAAGTATTTTTATGAGCAGTTCTTC	CSQNKYFYEQFF
TRBV7-2	NA	few	TRBJ1-5	TGTGCCAGCAGCTTAGACAAGGCCACAATACCCCAGCATTTT	CASSLDKATIPQHF
TRBV15	NA	many	TRBJ1-2	TGTGCCACCAGCCCGCGTCCTACCTGGGGGTATGGCTACACCTTC	CATSPRPTWGYGYTF
TRBV11-3	TRBD2	NA	TRBJ2-1	TGTGCCAGCAGCGATGCTAGCGGGGGGGGATACAATGAGCAGTTCTTC	CASSDASGGGYNEQFF
TRBV7-3	NA	few	TRBJ2-3	TGTGCCAGCAGCTTAAATTTCGGGCAGCCCACAGATACGCAGTATTTT	CASSLNFGQPTDTQYF
TRBV12-3/TRBV12-4	NA	few	TRBJ1-5	TGTGCCAGCAACAATCAGCCCCAGCATTTT	CASNNQPQHF
TRBV5-5	NA	many	TRBJ1-1	TGTGCCAGCAGCTTGACAGTAGAAGCTTTCTTT	CASSLTVEAFF
TRBV9	NA	few	TRBJ1-1	TGTGCCAGCAGCACCCTCGGGCGGAACACTGAAGCTTTCTTT	CASSTLGRNTEAFF
TRBV7-9	NA	many	TRBJ1-6	TGTGCCAGCAGCCATACTCCTACTAATTCACCCCTCCACTTT	CASSHTPTNSPLHF
TRBV28	TRBD1	NA	TRBJ1-5	TGTGCCAGCAGTTTTAAAACAGGGGTTAGGAATCAGCCCCAGCATTTT	CASSFKTGVRNQPQHF
TRBV6-2/TRBV6-3	TRBD2	few	TRBJ2-7	TGTGCCAGCAGTGGCGCCCCTTTGGGCGGGGGGACCTACGAGCAGTACTTC	CASSGAPLGGGTYEQYF
TRBV27	NA	NA	TRBJ2-1	TGTGCCAGCAGTTTACTAGCCGGGGGATACTACAATGAGCAGTTCTTC	CASSLLAGGYYNEQFF
TRBV5-1	NA	NA	TRBJ2-3	TGCGCCAGCAGCTTGAGCAGGGCCCTAGATACGCAGTATTTT	CASSLSRALDTQYF
TRBV20-1	NA	many	TRBJ2-7	TGCAGTGCTAGTACGGGGATCTCCTACGAGCAGTACTTC	CSASTGISYEQYF
TRBV5-1	NA	many	TRBJ2-2	TGCGCCTGCTCACGCGGCGGGGAGCTGTTTTTT	CACSRGGELFF
TRBV6-2/TRBV6-3	NA	few	TRBJ2-2	TGTGCCAGCAGTCCAGAGGTGGGGAACACCGGGGAGCTGTTTTTT	CASSPEVGNTGELFF
TRBV20-1	NA	many	TRBJ2-5	TGCAGTGCTAGAAGCTCAGCCCAGTACTTC	CSARSSAQYF
TRBV6-1	NA	many	TRBJ2-1	TGTGCCAGCAGAGAGCTAGGTAACTCCTACAATGAGCAGTTCTTC	CASRELGNSYNEQFF
TRBV3-1	NA	NA	TRBJ1-5	TGTGCCTCCACCCAAGATGTAGGGACATACAATCAGCCCCAGCATTTT	CASTQDVGTYNQPQHF
TRBV7-2	NA	few	TRBJ2-1	TGTGCCAGCAGCCCGCCCCAAACAGGGTACTTTGAGCAGTTCTTC	CASSPPQTGYFEQFF
TRBV3-1	TRBD1	once	TRBJ2-4	TGTGCCAGCAGCCAAGGACAGGGTGGAAACATTCAGTACTTC	CASSQGQGGNIQYF
TRBV29-1	NA	many	TRBJ2-7	TGCAGCGCCACGACTAGTATCTACGAGCAGTACTTC	CSATTSIYEQYF
TRBV5-4	NA	NA	TRBJ2-5	TGTGCCAGCAGCGGGGTAGGGGTAGAGACCCAGTACTTC	CASSGVGVETQYF
TRBV14	NA	few	TRBJ2-1	TGTGCCAGCAGCCAAGTCAAGAATGAGCAGTTCTTC	CASSQVKNEQFF
TRBV5-6	NA	NA	TRBJ1-5	TGTGCCAGGGGGAGGGGCAATCAGCCCCAGCATTTT	CARGRGNQPQHF
TRBV20-1	NA	NA	TRBJ1-2	TGCAGTGCTACGACTGAGGGCTACTATGGCTACACCTTC	CSATTEGYYGYTF
TRBV29-1	NA	NA	TRBJ1-1	TGCAGCGTTGCGATAGGCTGGACTGAAGCTTTCTTT	CSVAIGWTEAFF
TRBV5-1	NA	NA	TRBJ1-6	TGCGCCAGCAGCCCGGGGAGTAGGGTTCCACAGAATTCACCCCTCCACTTT	CASSPGSRVPQNSPLHF
TRBV7-2	NA	few	TRBJ2-2	TGTGCCAGCAGCACGATTGGACCGTCCGGGGAGCTGTTTTTT	CASSTIGPSGELFF
TRBV6-5	NA	few	TRBJ2-1	TGTGCCAGCAGTTACTCGGGGGCAATCTACAATGAGCAGTTCTTC	CASSYSGAIYNEQFF
TRBV10-3	NA	many	TRBJ2-1	TGTGCCATCAGTGAGGCCAATGAGCAGTTCTTC	CAISEANEQFF
TRBV20-1	TRBD2	many	TRBJ2-7	TGCAGTGCTAGAGATGCGGGAGGAATTTACGAGCAGTACTTC	CSARDAGGIYEQYF
TRBV20-1	NA	NA	TRBJ2-5	TGCAGTGCTAGGGGAGGAGGGGTTAGAAAGACCCAGTACTTC	CSARGGGVRKTQYF
TRBV6-1	NA	NA	TRBJ2-5	TGTGCCAGCAGTGAATCAACCCGGTCGCTCCTCCAAGAGACCCAGTACTTC	CASSESTRSLLQETQYF
TRBV20-1	NA	many	TRBJ1-5	TGCAGAGGGGATCCAGGGGCGCCGCGCAATCAGCCCCAGCATTTT	CRGDPGAPRNQPQHF
TRBV20-1	NA	NA	TRBJ1-5	TGCAGTGCTAGCTTGGATAGCAATCAGCCCCAGCATTTT	CSASLDSNQPQHF
TRBV7-2	NA	few	TRBJ2-4	TGTGCCAGCAGCCCGAACTCTCCAGGCCAAAACATTCAGTACTTC	CASSPNSPGQNIQYF
TRBV27	NA	NA	TRBJ2-2	TGTGCCAGCACCACCCGGGGTCGTGGCACCGGGGAGCTGTTTTTT	CASTTRGRGTGELFF
TRBV20-1	TRBD2	NA	TRBJ2-1	TGCAGTGCTAGAGACCTCCTAGCGGGGGGCTTCTCCTACAATGAGCAGTTCTTC	CSARDLLAGGFSYNEQFF
TRBV5-5	TRBD1	NA	TRBJ2-1	TGTGCCAGCAGCTTGGAGACAGGGGGATACAATGAGCAGTTCTTC	CASSLETGGYNEQFF
TRBV11-2	NA	NA	TRBJ1-1	TGTGCCAGCAGCTTAGATCTTGGCAAGAACACTGAAGCTTTCTTT	CASSLDLGKNTEAFF
TRBV25-1	NA	few	TRBJ1-4	TGTGCCAGCAGTGGGGGGCCGGAAAATGAAAAACTGTTTTTT	CASSGGPENEKLFF
TRBV7-9	TRBD2	few	TRBJ2-2	TGTGCCAGCAGCCGACAGCGGGGGTCCTTCACCGGGGAGCTGTTTTTT	CASSRQRGSFTGELFF
TRBV7-2	NA	few	TRBJ2-7	TGTGCCAGCAGCCCCCCCAGGGCTGCGAGCTACGAGCAGTACTTC	CASSPPRAASYEQYF
TRBV5-5	TRBD2	NA	TRBJ2-1	TGTGCCAGCAGCTTGGCTTACAGCGGGGGAGCCTACAATGAGCAGTTCTTC	CASSLAYSGGAYNEQFF
TRBV28	NA	NA	TRBJ1-4	TGTGCCAGCAGTTCCGGGACCACTAATGAAAAACTGTTTTTT	CASSSGTTNEKLFF
TRBV5-1	NA	many	TRBJ1-1	TGCGCCAGCAGCTTGACGGCAGGGCCCATGAACACTGAAGCTTTCTTT	CASSLTAGPMNTEAFF
TRBV12-3/TRBV12-4	NA	NA	TRBJ1-6	TGTGCCAGCAGTAGAGCGACGGGTAATTCACCCCTCCACTTT	CASSRATGNSPLHF